The T cell receptor beta chain described here comes from a study of PD-1 blockade in classical Hodgkin lymphoma. Turning to this clone: Its antigen remains unknown.

Generated by immunoSEQ multiplex PCR, the TCRdb table keeps only in-frame clones and is missing some. This table has tens of thousands of clones, more than 75% appearing once. Study-wide results and limits: Repertoire difference causes, possibly disease activity or prior therapy, remain undefined. At baseline, newly diagnosed patients reportedly showed less TCR diversity than healthy donors.

Documented time point: newly diagnosed, previously untreated cHL patient sample. The sequence came from a human donor with classical Hodgkin lymphoma. Sequenced material: peripheral blood mononuclear cells (PBMCs).

CDR3 sequence: CASSSPPAEAFF. CDR3 in DNA: TGTGCCAGCAGCTCCCCCCCGGCTGAAGCTTTCTTT. The chain has TRBV7-2 and TRBJ1-1; D remains unclear. This CDR3 comprises 12 residues. From germline, CDR1 is SGHTA and CDR2 FQGNSA. V was pared by 4 bases and J by 6 bases, with 9 bases between. The entire variable domain, with the rest obtained from reference TRBV7-2 and TRBJ1-1, is as follows: GAGVSQSPSNKVTEKGKDVELRCDPISGHTALYWYRQSLGQGLEFLIYFQGNSAPDKSGLPSDRFSAERTGGSVSTLTIQRTQQEDSAVYLCASSSPPAEAFFGQGTRLTVV.